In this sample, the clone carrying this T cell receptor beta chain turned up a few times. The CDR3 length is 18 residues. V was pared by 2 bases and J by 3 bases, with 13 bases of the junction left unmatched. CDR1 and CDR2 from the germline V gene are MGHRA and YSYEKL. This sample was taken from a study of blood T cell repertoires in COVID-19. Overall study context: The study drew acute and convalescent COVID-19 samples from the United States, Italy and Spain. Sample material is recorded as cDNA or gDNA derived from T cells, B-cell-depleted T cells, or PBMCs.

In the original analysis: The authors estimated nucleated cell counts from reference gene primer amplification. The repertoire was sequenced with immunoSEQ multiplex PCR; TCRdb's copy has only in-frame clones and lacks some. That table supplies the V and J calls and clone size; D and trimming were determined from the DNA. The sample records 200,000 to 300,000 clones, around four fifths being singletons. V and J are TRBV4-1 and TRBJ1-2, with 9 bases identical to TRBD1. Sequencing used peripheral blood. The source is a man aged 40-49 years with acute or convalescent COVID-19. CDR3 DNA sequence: TGCGCCAGCAGCCAACATACAGGGGGCAAAGCCTCGGACTATGGCTACACCTTC. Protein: CASSQHTGGKASDYGYTF.